This is a list of T cell receptor beta chains from one sample in a study of beta chain features in type 1 diabetes. TCRdb keeps only in-frame clones here, not all; method: immunoSEQ multiplex PCR. The sample yields about 230,000 clones, around 16% seen once. Sequences were obtained from naive CD4+ T cells from blood. Every receptor here comes from a man aged 30-40 years with type 1 diabetes. Each CDR3 is given with its conserved first and last residue.

CDR3 protein: CASSLATDTQYF
V gene: TRBV5-6
J gene: TRBJ2-3

CDR3 protein: CASSQDRLAGGSEQYF
V gene: TRBV4-1
J gene: TRBJ2-7

CDR3 protein: CASQKSASSGANVLTF
V gene: TRBV28
J gene: TRBJ2-6

CDR3 protein: CSVEDRGTYEQYF
V gene: TRBV29-1
J gene: TRBJ2-7

CDR3 protein: CASSLVGGPLNQETQYF
V gene: TRBV5-1
J gene: TRBJ2-5

CDR3 protein: CAWKRGRESDTQYF
V gene: TRBV30
J gene: TRBJ2-3

CDR3 protein: CASSQGPLWNIQYF
V gene: TRBV14
J gene: TRBJ2-4

CDR3 protein: CASSDLGYDSGANVLTF
V gene: TRBV25-1
J gene: TRBJ2-6

CDR3 protein: CASSFRQGGEKLFF
V gene: TRBV7-2
J gene: TRBJ1-4

CDR3 protein: CASSIHEGTAGYTF
V gene: TRBV19
J gene: TRBJ1-2

CDR3 protein: CSVVGRVSNIQYF
V gene: TRBV29-1
J gene: TRBJ2-4

CDR3 protein: CASSAYSGTGGADTQYF
V gene: TRBV9
J gene: TRBJ2-3

CDR3 protein: CASSVELATYNEQFF
V gene: TRBV9
J gene: TRBJ2-1

CDR3 protein: CASSLGAFQETQYF
V gene: TRBV7-2
J gene: TRBJ2-5

CDR3 protein: CASSGLAGGLYNEQFF
V gene: TRBV6-6
J gene: TRBJ2-1

CDR3 protein: CASLGVQETQYF
V gene: TRBV28
J gene: TRBJ2-5

CDR3 protein: CASSLRTGVGGDTQYF
V gene: TRBV25-1
J gene: TRBJ2-3

CDR3 protein: CASSTELLAFGYEQYF
V gene: TRBV9
J gene: TRBJ2-7

CDR3 protein: CASSTGVLHEQYF
V gene: TRBV27
J gene: TRBJ2-7

CDR3 protein: CASRDGQRSYEQYF
V gene: TRBV5-4
J gene: TRBJ2-7

CDR3 protein: CATSRFRRTSGANVLTF
V gene: TRBV15
J gene: TRBJ2-6

CDR3 protein: CASSGTGNEAYEQYF
V gene: TRBV7-9
J gene: TRBJ2-7

CDR3 protein: CASITPDSFTGELFF
V gene: TRBV28
J gene: TRBJ2-2

CDR3 protein: CASSPRQLDGETQYF
V gene: TRBV7-2
J gene: TRBJ2-5

CDR3 protein: CASRLAGVTGELFF
V gene: TRBV28
J gene: TRBJ2-2

CDR3 protein: CASSLRTGKAFF
V gene: TRBV7-9
J gene: TRBJ1-1

CDR3 protein: CASSVARGNTEAFF
V gene: TRBV9
J gene: TRBJ1-1

CDR3 protein: CASSPIANSAEAFF
V gene: TRBV7-9
J gene: TRBJ1-1

CDR3 protein: CAWLRQGASQGYTF
V gene: TRBV30
J gene: TRBJ1-2

CDR3 protein: CASSPGQTTEAFF
V gene: TRBV7-3
J gene: TRBJ1-1

CDR3 protein: CSAYRTYEQYF
V gene: TRBV20-1
J gene: TRBJ2-7

CDR3 protein: CASSPGSGPYEQYF
V gene: TRBV4-2
J gene: TRBJ2-7

CDR3 protein: CASRFLVHSYEQYF
V gene: TRBV21-1
J gene: TRBJ2-7

CDR3 protein: CASSSPQEVSYEQYF
V gene: TRBV28
J gene: TRBJ2-7

CDR3 protein: CASSLPGTSGQTQYF
V gene: TRBV14
J gene: TRBJ2-5

CDR3 protein: CATEGQGLTEAFF
V gene: TRBV15
J gene: TRBJ1-1

CDR3 protein: CSVEDTGGYEQYF
V gene: TRBV29-1
J gene: TRBJ2-7

CDR3 protein: CASSRTSGRVGDTQYF
V gene: TRBV9
J gene: TRBJ2-3

CDR3 protein: CSVEPQGTGELFF
V gene: TRBV29-1
J gene: TRBJ2-2

CDR3 protein: CASSRVNTEAFF
V gene: TRBV9
J gene: TRBJ1-1

CDR3 protein: CASSVGRAETQYF
V gene: TRBV2
J gene: TRBJ2-5

CDR3 protein: CASSSGQGTRETQYF
V gene: TRBV18
J gene: TRBJ2-5

CDR3 protein: CASSQDGLAGYNEQFF
V gene: TRBV4-2
J gene: TRBJ2-1

CDR3 protein: CASSFFSETQETQYF
V gene: TRBV27
J gene: TRBJ2-5

CDR3 protein: CASSYIQGRTDTQYF
V gene: TRBV6-5
J gene: TRBJ2-3

CDR3 protein: CAWSDGAYEQYF
V gene: TRBV30
J gene: TRBJ2-7

CDR3 protein: CAWHGMNTEAFF
V gene: TRBV30
J gene: TRBJ1-1